This T cell receptor beta chain was found in a study of T-cell memory formation after mild COVID-19. The 5'RACE method, run with constant-segment primers, produced TCR alpha and TCR beta cDNA libraries (carrying sample barcodes and UMIs). TCRdb recomputed calls from the 5' RACE reads with MiXCR, one row per CDR3 protein. The sample has approximately 250,000 distinct CDR3 sequences; 16% are singletons. Trimming took off 6 bases at V and 4 bases at J, with 9 bases between the two ends. The germline V gene encodes CDR1 MDHEN and CDR2 SYDVKM. There are 12 residues in the CDR3. This clonotype has a count of ten or more.

The material sequenced was PBMCs or a T cell subset sorted from them (not recorded which). This receptor was identified in a man aged 18 to 30 who had mild COVID-19 (a few samples of this study predate the infection). Cell type and time point are not known. The V call is TRBV28, the J call TRBJ2-5; tentatively, D is TRBD1 or TRBD2 (5 bases each). The CDR3 coding sequence is TGTGCCAGCAGGAGGGGACGAGAGACCCAGTACTTC. Its translation: CASRRGRETQYF.